What follows is one TCR beta chain and its context. This sample was included in a study of blood T cell repertoires in COVID-19. The protocol was immunoSEQ multiplex PCR, while the TCRdb copy is restricted to in-frame clones and leaves out a portion. The sample shows about 360,000 clones, around 87% of them seen only once. Participants' reported clinical history set cohort assignment. This CDR3 region has 15 residues. The germline V gene has CDR1 MNHEY and CDR2 SVGAGI. V gave up 4 bases and J gave up 8 bases, with 18 bases separating them. This sequence originates from a young man who had recovered from COVID-19. Sample: PBMCs or T cells enriched from blood (not recorded which). The chain uses TRBV6-5 and TRBJ2-1; possible D gene TRBD1, 5 bases. Here the CDR3 reads CASSSVGHQGHEQFF. The CDR3 coding sequence is TGTGCCAGCAGTTCAGTCGGACACCAAGGGCATGAGCAGTTCTTC.